The present T cell receptor beta chain was sequenced within a study of control samples from healthy donors and cancer patients. Measured with immunoSEQ multiplex PCR; TCRdb has only the in-frame clones, and not every one. This repertoire includes some 190,000 clones. V was cut by 2 bases and J by 3 bases, with 11 bases left in between. This CDR3 comprises 15 residues. Germline values: CDR1 LGHNA, CDR2 YNFKEQ. The J gene is TRBJ1-5, the V gene TRBV4-2; D gene unclear. The clonotype originates from a woman between 25 and 40 years old in good health. Sequencing was carried out using blood. CDR3 sequence reads: CASSQPRETNQPQHF. The CDR3 DNA sequence: TGTGCCAGCAGCCAACCCCGGGAAACCAATCAGCCCCAGCATTTT.